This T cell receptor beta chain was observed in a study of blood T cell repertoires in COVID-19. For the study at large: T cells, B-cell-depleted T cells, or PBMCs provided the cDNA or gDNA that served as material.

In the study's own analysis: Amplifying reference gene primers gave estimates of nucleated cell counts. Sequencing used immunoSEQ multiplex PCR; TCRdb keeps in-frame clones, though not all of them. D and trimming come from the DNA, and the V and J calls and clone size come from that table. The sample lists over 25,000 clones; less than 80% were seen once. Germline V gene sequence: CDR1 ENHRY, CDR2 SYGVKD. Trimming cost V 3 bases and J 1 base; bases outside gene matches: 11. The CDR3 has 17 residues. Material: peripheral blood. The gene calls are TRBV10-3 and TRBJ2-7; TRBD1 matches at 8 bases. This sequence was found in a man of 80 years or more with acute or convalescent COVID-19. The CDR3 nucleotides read TGTGCCATCAGTGATAAAGCCGGGACAGGTCTTTCCTACGAGCAGTACTTC. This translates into CAISDKAGTGLSYEQYF.